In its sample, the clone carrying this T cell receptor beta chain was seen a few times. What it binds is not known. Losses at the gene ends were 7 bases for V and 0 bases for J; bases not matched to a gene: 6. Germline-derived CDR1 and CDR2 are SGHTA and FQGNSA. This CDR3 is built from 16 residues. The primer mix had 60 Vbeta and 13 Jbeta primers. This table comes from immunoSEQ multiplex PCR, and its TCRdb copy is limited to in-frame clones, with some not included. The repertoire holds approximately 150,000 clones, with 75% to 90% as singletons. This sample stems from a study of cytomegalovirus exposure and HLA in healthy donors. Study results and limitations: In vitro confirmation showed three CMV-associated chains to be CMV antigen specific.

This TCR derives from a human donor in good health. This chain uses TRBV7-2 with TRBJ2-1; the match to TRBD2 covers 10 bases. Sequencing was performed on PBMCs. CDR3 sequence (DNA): TGTGCCAGCACCGATCGACTAGCGGGCTCCTACAATGAGCAGTTCTTC. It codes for CASTDRLAGSYNEQFF.